One and the same sample provided the 13 T cell receptor beta chains below, sequenced in a study of vaccination effects on CD4 cells after COVID-19. The table came from immunoSEQ multiplex PCR; TCRdb's copy has only in-frame clones and leaves some out. The sample has tens of thousands of clones, 75% to 85% seen once. These receptors' antigens are unknown. Antigen-specific CD4+ T cells were expanded with viral peptide pools in the ViraFEST assay before sequencing. Culture proceeded for roughly ten days, and CD4+ T cells were then isolated. The infection with SARS-CoV-2 (confirmed by PCR) occurred in this person between March and December 2020. The sample consisted of CD4+ T cells from PBMCs cultured with HIV peptides, taken before COVID-19 vaccination. Subset here: HIV-1 Nef peptide pool negative control/reference culture. All receptors come from a human donor who had a prior SARS-CoV-2 infection.

The chain combines TRBV19 with TRBJ2-5, with D possibly being TRBD1 (5 bases). The length of the CDR3 is 18 residues. Germline V lookup: CDR1 LNHDA, CDR2 SQIVND (reference sequence). V lost 9 bases and J lost 5, with 31 bases in between. DNA for the CDR3: TGTGCCAGCCCTACAAGGACAAGGATACCTATGATGGGGGAGACCCAGTACTTC. Protein product: CASPTRTRIPMMGETQYF. Looking up the rest from reference TRBV19 and TRBJ2-5 gives the full variable domain: DGGITQSPKYLFRKEGQNVTLSCEQNLNHDAMYWYRQDPGQGLRLIYYSQIVNDFQKGDIAEGYSVSREKKESFPLTVTSAQKNPTAFYLCASPTRTRIPMMGETQYFGPGTRLLVL.

The chain uses TRBV7-2 and TRBJ1-3; D not resolved. Germline CDR1 SGHTA, CDR2 FQGNSA. There are 13 residues in the CDR3. V was clipped by 1 base and J by 6 bases, with 7 bases between them. CDR3 amino acids: CASSLGTKNTIYF. CDR3 sequence (DNA): TGTGCCAGCAGCTTAGGGACTAAAAACACCATATATTTT.

With respect to this clone: Other DNA sequences from this sample encode an identical CDR3 as well. This chain uses TRBV3-1 (or the pseudogene TRBV3-2) with TRBJ2-1; D gene unclear. The CDR3 covers 14 residues. In germline, CDR1 is LGHDT, CDR2 YNNKEL (reference sequence). V was cut by 0 bases and J by 4 bases, with 7 bases left in between. CDR3 in DNA: TGTGCCAGCAGCCAAGATTGGGGATACAATGAGCAGTTCTTC. Translation: CASSQDWGYNEQFF.

The chain links TRBV18 to TRBJ1-6; D perhaps matches TRBD1 (5 bases). Germline CDR1 is KGHSH and CDR2 is LQKENI. The germline V and J ends were trimmed by 6 bases and 15 bases, with 18 bases remaining between them. This CDR3 comprises 13 residues. CDR3 coding DNA: TGTGCCAGCTCGCGGGAGGGGCCGAGGGACCTCCACTTT. Amino acid sequence: CASSREGPRDLHF.

The genes are TRBV19 and TRBJ2-5, with D tentatively TRBD2 (5 bases). The CDR3 sequence is 19 residues long. V gave up 3 bases and J gave up 5 bases, with 28 bases separating them. Germline assignment: CDR1 LNHDA and CDR2 SQIVND (reference sequence). The CDR3 loop is CASSIGSSSRPPFLETQYF. Here the CDR3 DNA reads TGTGCCAGTAGTATTGGGAGTAGCTCACGCCCCCCCTTCTTGGAGACCCAGTACTTC.

This chain uses TRBV7-2 with TRBJ1-1; no firm D call. This CDR3 is 13 amino acids long. Germline V gene lookup returns CDR1 SGHTA and CDR2 FQGNSA. Trimming removed 5 bases from V and 4 bases from J, with 11 bases in between. CDR3 bases: TGTGCCAGCAGCCGCGTCCGGAGCACTGAAGCTTTCTTT. It is translated as CASSRVRSTEAFF.

The gene calls are TRBV4-1 and TRBJ2-4, with 11 positions matching TRBD2. This CDR3 comprises 17 residues. Germline V lookup: CDR1 MGHRA, CDR2 YSYEKL. Trimming cost V 6 bases and J 1 base; bases outside gene matches: 8. The CDR3 bases are TGCGCCAGCAGGCCTGTACTAGCGGGAGCTGCCAAAAACATTCAGTACTTC. Its protein is CASRPVLAGAAKNIQYF.

The table lists this clone with a few counts. The chain links TRBV9 to TRBJ2-5; possible D gene TRBD1, 5 bases. Trimming cost V 1 base and J 5 bases, with 15 bases left between them. The germline gives CDR1 SGDLS, CDR2 YYNGEE. This CDR3 is 15 amino acids long. CDR3 sequence reads: CASSVSNRLEETQYF. In nucleotides, the CDR3 is TGTGCCAGCAGCGTATCAAACAGGCTTGAGGAGACCCAGTACTTC.

The J gene is TRBJ1-5, the V gene TRBV11-3; TRBD1 matches 7 bases. J gave up 0 bases and V 1 base, and 12 bases lay outside the gene matches. CDR3 size: 19 residues. Per germline, CDR1 SGHNT and CDR2 YENEEA. CDR3 region: CASSLVGGVRDSSNQPQHF. The CDR3 DNA reads TGTGCCAGCAGCTTAGTTGGGGGGGTGCGGGACAGTAGCAATCAGCCCCAGCATTTT.

This chain connects TRBV11-2 to TRBJ2-1, with 7 positions matching TRBD2. The CDR3 contains 14 residues. Germline V gene sequence: CDR1 SGHAT, CDR2 FQNNGV. Trimming removed 4 bases from V and 6 bases from J; junction bases left unmatched: 6. The chain's CDR3 is CASSSNGLVNEQFF. The CDR3 DNA is TGTGCCAGCAGCTCAAATGGACTAGTCAATGAGCAGTTCTTC.

This clone was counted ten times or more. V and J are TRBV7-3 and TRBJ2-1, with 9 bases that match TRBD2. This CDR3 contains 15 residues. With 2 bases clipped from V and 4 bases from J, the junction kept 3 bases outside the gene matches. Germline loops: CDR1 SGHTA, CDR2 FQGTGA. CDR3 nucleotides: TGTGCCAGCAGCTTAGATCTAGCGGGATACAATGAGCAGTTCTTC. Its protein is CASSLDLAGYNEQFF.

There are a few counts of this clone. V is TRBV4-1 and J is TRBJ1-5, with a weak D call TRBD1 (6 bases). Between the trimmed V and J ends, which lost 2 bases and 4 bases, there was a span of 15 bases. Germline CDR1 and CDR2: MGHRA and YSYEKL. This CDR3 is built from 16 residues. The CDR3 nucleotides are TGCGCCAGCAGCCAAATCGGGGGGCGAGGAAATCAGCCCCAGCATTTT. Amino acids: CASSQIGGRGNQPQHF.

The chain is built from TRBV18 and TRBJ1-1; D remains ambiguous. The CDR3 spans 13 residues. Between the trimmed V and J ends, which lost 3 bases and 2 bases, there was a span of 7 bases. Per germline, CDR1 KGHSH and CDR2 LQKENI. As DNA, the CDR3 is TGTGCCAGCTCACCTCGGGTAAACACTGAAGCTTTCTTT. Amino acids: CASSPRVNTEAFF.